The rows below give T cell receptor beta chains drawn from one sample of a study of CD8+CD57+ T cells in acquired aplastic anemia. In TCRdb, the reads were re-called with MiXCR into one record per CDR3 protein. The repertoire includes 75,000 to 80,000 distinct CDR3 sequences, around 70% of them detected once, and roughly 80% sits in the top ten. The specimen sequenced was sorted CD4+, CD8+, or CD8+CD57+ T cells (not recorded which) from PBMCs. Receptors originate from a human donor with aplastic anemia. The conserved cysteine and the conserved F or W are not part of the CDR3 here. Fields, in order: V gene, D gene, J gene, CDR3 protein. The D gene is left open where the match is weak.

TRBV12-3/TRBV12-4	.	TRBJ2-7	ASSPGTSYEQY
TRBV20-1	TRBD2	TRBJ2-1	SAGEREKF
TRBV10-3	.	TRBJ2-3	AYWGGGTDRQY
TRBV19	TRBD1	TRBJ2-6	ASSIEGTAISGANVLT
TRBV2	TRBD1	TRBJ2-7	ASEKGATYEQY
TRBV7-6	.	TRBJ2-2	ASSAYTGELF
TRBV2	.	TRBJ1-4	ASGNGQGNEKLF
TRBV9	.	TRBJ1-2	ASSRQDYGYT
TRBV19	.	TRBJ2-7	ASYLLTAQSEQY
TRBV24-1	TRBD1	TRBJ1-1	ATSGTGGTEAF
TRBV4-3	TRBD1	TRBJ1-6	ASSHPGTGNSPLH
TRBV20-1	TRBD1	TRBJ1-2	SARGDRGDYGYT
TRBV2	.	TRBJ2-6	ASSEPGQKANVLT
TRBV7-9	.	TRBJ2-7	ASSSGLSYEQY
TRBV5-1	.	TRBJ2-1	ASSRDNEQF
TRBV20-1	TRBD1	TRBJ2-7	SAQDRGRSYEQY
TRBV19	.	TRBJ1-5	ASSMDYSNQPQH
TRBV5-5	.	TRBJ2-6	ASSSGGANVLT
TRBV11-1	.	TRBJ2-3	ASSPLPLATGDTQY
TRBV19	TRBD1	TRBJ1-1	ASRQGLGTNTEAF
TRBV20-1	.	TRBJ1-6	SARETGFSPLH
TRBV7-6	TRBD2	TRBJ2-3	ASSLYQTSGDTQY
TRBV16	TRBD2	TRBJ2-7	ASQQVAGGWYEQY
TRBV3-1	TRBD2	TRBJ2-5	ASSPPGREGLETQY
TRBV2	TRBD2	TRBJ2-3	APAAGGFADTQY
TRBV2	TRBD1	TRBJ1-3	ASSLGQGITGNTIY
TRBV7-9	.	TRBJ1-1	ASSPSPGLTEAF
TRBV15	.	TRBJ2-2	ATSRRETGELF
TRBV7-9	.	TRBJ2-7	ASSFSSFVEEQY
TRBV2	TRBD2	TRBJ2-1	ASSPLTSALSYNEQF
TRBV9	.	TRBJ2-3	ASSVEASMDTQY
TRBV25-1	.	TRBJ1-2	ASRRRENYGYT
TRBV15	.	TRBJ1-3	ATTDRQLSGNTIY
TRBV20-1	.	TRBJ1-1	SAREALGPNTEAF